This is a list of T cell receptor beta chains from one sample in a study of shared clonotypes between healthy human individuals. Repertoires were generated with immunoSEQ multiplex PCR, while TCRdb's copy carries only in-frame clones and drops some. The sample has 800,000 or so clones; 95% to 97% are singletons. Sequencing was performed on naive CD8+ T cells sorted from blood. These TCRs come from a man in his thirties or forties in good health. Both conserved end residues are part of each CDR3. The D gene is left open where the match is weak. Expanded clones get a size class; other rows say once, few or many, or leave the size out.

v_gene: TRBV29-1
j_gene: TRBJ2-7
d_gene: NA
abundance: NA
CDR3nt: TGCAGCGTTGAAGGTAGTACCCCCTACGAGCAGTACTTC
CDR3aa: CSVEGSTPYEQYF

v_gene: TRBV10-3
j_gene: TRBJ2-7
d_gene: NA
abundance: NA
CDR3nt: TGTGCCATCAATCAGGAGCCACAGTATTCCTACGAGCAGTACTTC
CDR3aa: CAINQEPQYSYEQYF

v_gene: TRBV7-9
j_gene: TRBJ2-7
d_gene: TRBD1
abundance: NA
CDR3nt: TGTGCCAGCAGGTCCGGGACAGGGGAATACGAGCAGTACTTC
CDR3aa: CASRSGTGEYEQYF

v_gene: TRBV2
j_gene: TRBJ2-2
d_gene: NA
abundance: NA
CDR3nt: TGTGCCAGCAGTGGACACCCGTCCGGGGAGCTGTTTTTT
CDR3aa: CASSGHPSGELFF

v_gene: TRBV12-5
j_gene: TRBJ2-3
d_gene: NA
abundance: NA
CDR3nt: TGTGCTAGTGGTTTGGAAGGTAGCACAGATACGCAGTATTTT
CDR3aa: CASGLEGSTDTQYF

v_gene: TRBV30
j_gene: TRBJ2-2
d_gene: NA
abundance: NA
CDR3nt: TGTGCCTGGAGACCACCTACCATCGGGGAGCTGTTTTTT
CDR3aa: CAWRPPTIGELFF

v_gene: TRBV7-8
j_gene: TRBJ2-7
d_gene: NA
abundance: NA
CDR3nt: TGTGCCAGCAGCTTAAGGGGAGGCTACGAGCAGTACTTC
CDR3aa: CASSLRGGYEQYF

v_gene: TRBV11-3
j_gene: TRBJ2-7
d_gene: TRBD2
abundance: NA
CDR3nt: TGTGCCAGCAGCTTATACCCGGTCGAGCGGGAGGGGATTAGAACCTACGAGCAGTACTTC
CDR3aa: CASSLYPVEREGIRTYEQYF

v_gene: TRBV7-2
j_gene: TRBJ2-4
d_gene: NA
abundance: NA
CDR3nt: TGTGCCAGCAGCCCAGCCCACTTCGAGGCCAAAAACATTCAGTACTTC
CDR3aa: CASSPAHFEAKNIQYF

v_gene: TRBV11-2
j_gene: TRBJ2-7
d_gene: NA
abundance: NA
CDR3nt: TGTGCCAGCAGCTTTTCCAGAACCTACGAGCAGTACTTC
CDR3aa: CASSFSRTYEQYF

v_gene: TRBV7-9
j_gene: TRBJ2-2
d_gene: NA
abundance: NA
CDR3nt: TGTGCCAGCAGCGATACAATGACCGGGGAGCTGTTTTTT
CDR3aa: CASSDTMTGELFF

v_gene: TRBV21-1
j_gene: TRBJ2-7
d_gene: NA
abundance: NA
CDR3nt: TGTGCCAGCAGCAAAGCACTAGTAGACTACGAGCAGTACTTC
CDR3aa: CASSKALVDYEQYF

v_gene: TRBV4-1
j_gene: TRBJ2-1
d_gene: TRBD2
abundance: NA
CDR3nt: TGCGCCAGCAGCCAAGTGGGGCTAGCGGACTACAATGAGCAGTTCTTC
CDR3aa: CASSQVGLADYNEQFF

v_gene: TRBV9
j_gene: TRBJ2-7
d_gene: NA
abundance: NA
CDR3nt: TGTGCCAGCAGCGCGGGTCGATCCTACGAGCAGTACTTC
CDR3aa: CASSAGRSYEQYF

v_gene: TRBV2
j_gene: TRBJ1-5
d_gene: NA
abundance: NA
CDR3nt: TGTGCCAGCAGTGAAGCGCTGGCCCGCGGGGAGCCCCAGCATTTT
CDR3aa: CASSEALARGEPQHF

v_gene: TRBV9
j_gene: TRBJ1-2
d_gene: NA
abundance: NA
CDR3nt: TGTGCCAGCGCCAACCGGGGCTATGGCTACACCTTC
CDR3aa: CASANRGYGYTF

v_gene: TRBV30
j_gene: TRBJ1-1
d_gene: TRBD1
abundance: NA
CDR3nt: TGTGCCTGGAGGGAAGATGGACAGGGGAAAGCTTTCTTT
CDR3aa: CAWREDGQGKAFF

v_gene: TRBV19
j_gene: TRBJ2-1
d_gene: TRBD2
abundance: NA
CDR3nt: TGTGCCAGTAGTCCCTTACTAGCGGGACTCAATTACAATGAGCAGTTCTTC
CDR3aa: CASSPLLAGLNYNEQFF

v_gene: TRBV7-7
j_gene: TRBJ2-7
d_gene: NA
abundance: once
CDR3nt: TGTGCTAGCTCCCCGGGGCAATCCTACGAGCAGTACTTC
CDR3aa: CASSPGQSYEQYF

v_gene: TRBV28
j_gene: TRBJ1-3
d_gene: TRBD1
abundance: NA
CDR3nt: TGTGCCAGCACCCCCAGGGACAGGGGGCGTCTCTCTGGAAACACCATATATTTT
CDR3aa: CASTPRDRGRLSGNTIYF

v_gene: TRBV5-1
j_gene: TRBJ2-7
d_gene: NA
abundance: NA
CDR3nt: TGCGCCAGCAGCCCCAGCCGGGACTCACCCGCGACTAGGACCGACGAGCAGTACTTC
CDR3aa: CASSPSRDSPATRTDEQYF

v_gene: TRBV6-1
j_gene: TRBJ2-3
d_gene: TRBD2
abundance: NA
CDR3nt: TGTGCCAGCAGTGAATGGGGCGGGAGGGCCGCCTCAGATACGCAGTATTTT
CDR3aa: CASSEWGGRAASDTQYF

v_gene: TRBV16
j_gene: TRBJ1-1
d_gene: NA
abundance: few
CDR3nt: TGTGCCAGCAGCCAATCAGGCGGGGTAGCCACTGAAGCTTTCTTT
CDR3aa: CASSQSGGVATEAFF

v_gene: TRBV7-3
j_gene: TRBJ2-1
d_gene: NA
abundance: NA
CDR3nt: TGTGCCAGCAGCTTAAAGTCGGGGAGCTCCTACAATGAGCAGTTCTTC
CDR3aa: CASSLKSGSSYNEQFF

v_gene: TRBV6-4
j_gene: TRBJ1-1
d_gene: NA
abundance: once
CDR3nt: TGTGCCAGCAGTGAACGGATGAACACTGAAGCTTTCTTT
CDR3aa: CASSERMNTEAFF

v_gene: TRBV5-6
j_gene: TRBJ2-7
d_gene: NA
abundance: NA
CDR3nt: TGTGCCAGCAGCGGAGCACAGAGAACCTACGAGCAGTACTTC
CDR3aa: CASSGAQRTYEQYF

v_gene: TRBV4-3
j_gene: TRBJ1-1
d_gene: NA
abundance: NA
CDR3nt: TGCGCCAGCAGCCAAAAGTATATGAACACTGAAGCTTTCTTT
CDR3aa: CASSQKYMNTEAFF

v_gene: TRBV21-1
j_gene: TRBJ2-7
d_gene: NA
abundance: NA
CDR3nt: TGTGCCAGCAGCAAAGAAACTAGCGGGAGGGCCATCGACGAGCAGTACTTC
CDR3aa: CASSKETSGRAIDEQYF

v_gene: TRBV10-3
j_gene: TRBJ1-5
d_gene: NA
abundance: few
CDR3nt: TGTGCCATCAGTGAGTCAATTAATCAGCCCCAGCATTTT
CDR3aa: CAISESINQPQHF

v_gene: TRBV6-5
j_gene: TRBJ2-5
d_gene: NA
abundance: NA
CDR3nt: TGTGCCAGCAGATTCCAAGAGACCCAGTACTTC
CDR3aa: CASRFQETQYF

v_gene: TRBV9
j_gene: TRBJ2-1
d_gene: NA
abundance: NA
CDR3nt: TGTGCCAGCAGCGTAGGCGGGGAATACAATGAGCAGTTCTTC
CDR3aa: CASSVGGEYNEQFF

v_gene: TRBV9
j_gene: TRBJ2-3
d_gene: NA
abundance: NA
CDR3nt: TGTGCCAGCAGCGTAGATGTAGCCCGCACAGATACGCAGTATTTT
CDR3aa: CASSVDVARTDTQYF

v_gene: TRBV7-8
j_gene: TRBJ2-5
d_gene: NA
abundance: NA
CDR3nt: TGTGCCAGCAGCTTAACGCGCAGGGGACATCCACAAGAGACCCAGTACTTC
CDR3aa: CASSLTRRGHPQETQYF

v_gene: TRBV7-9
j_gene: TRBJ1-4
d_gene: NA
abundance: once
CDR3nt: TGTGCCAGCAGCTTCGGGGGAAATACGGAAAAACTGTTTTTT
CDR3aa: CASSFGGNTEKLFF

v_gene: TRBV27
j_gene: TRBJ2-7
d_gene: TRBD1
abundance: NA
CDR3nt: TGTGCCAGCAGGCGACAGGGGGCTTTGGGTGAGCAGTACTTC
CDR3aa: CASRRQGALGEQYF

v_gene: TRBV6-9
j_gene: TRBJ2-1
d_gene: TRBD1
abundance: NA
CDR3nt: TGTGCCAGCAGTTCCCGGGACAGGGTATGGGGGGAGCAGTTCTTC
CDR3aa: CASSSRDRVWGEQFF

v_gene: TRBV9
j_gene: TRBJ2-7
d_gene: NA
abundance: NA
CDR3nt: TGTGCCAGCAGCGGTTACAGCTCCTACGAGCAGTACTTC
CDR3aa: CASSGYSSYEQYF

v_gene: TRBV18
j_gene: TRBJ1-2
d_gene: TRBD1
abundance: once
CDR3nt: TGTGCCAGCTCACGGGCCCCCGGGACAGGGACAACCATTAACTATGGCTACACCTTC
CDR3aa: CASSRAPGTGTTINYGYTF

v_gene: TRBV2
j_gene: TRBJ1-2
d_gene: TRBD1
abundance: NA
CDR3nt: TGTGCCAGCAGTGGGGCAGGGGGCGCTTATGGCTACACCTTC
CDR3aa: CASSGAGGAYGYTF

v_gene: TRBV29-1
j_gene: TRBJ2-1
d_gene: TRBD2
abundance: NA
CDR3nt: TGCAGCGTTCTCCGGGAGGCCCCCAAAGGGTATGAGCAGTTCTTC
CDR3aa: CSVLREAPKGYEQFF

v_gene: TRBV2
j_gene: TRBJ1-5
d_gene: NA
abundance: NA
CDR3nt: TGTGCCAGCAGTGAGGCAGAAGGGGGGGCCCAGCATTTT
CDR3aa: CASSEAEGGAQHF

v_gene: TRBV4-1
j_gene: TRBJ2-7
d_gene: TRBD1
abundance: NA
CDR3nt: TGCGCCAGCAGCCCCTCGGGACAGGGAAATTACGAGCAGTACTTC
CDR3aa: CASSPSGQGNYEQYF

v_gene: TRBV7-9
j_gene: TRBJ2-3
d_gene: NA
abundance: NA
CDR3nt: TGTGCCAGCAGCCCCCCCACAAGCACAGATACGCAGTATTTT
CDR3aa: CASSPPTSTDTQYF

v_gene: TRBV9
j_gene: TRBJ2-2
d_gene: NA
abundance: NA
CDR3nt: TGTGCCAGCAGCCCCCGTAAACGTCGAGGGTTTGTTCCCGGGGAGCTGTTTTTT
CDR3aa: CASSPRKRRGFVPGELFF

v_gene: TRBV19
j_gene: TRBJ2-7
d_gene: TRBD2
abundance: NA
CDR3nt: TGTGCCAGTAGTGGGAGGGCTAGCGGGAGCTCCTACGAGCAGTACTTC
CDR3aa: CASSGRASGSSYEQYF

v_gene: TRBV7-9
j_gene: TRBJ2-7
d_gene: NA
abundance: NA
CDR3nt: TGTGCCAGCAGCTTAGCGTCCCCCGTCGAGCAGTACTTC
CDR3aa: CASSLASPVEQYF

v_gene: TRBV7-9
j_gene: TRBJ1-3
d_gene: NA
abundance: NA
CDR3nt: TGTGCCAGCAGCCCACGTCCTGGAAACACCATATATTTT
CDR3aa: CASSPRPGNTIYF

v_gene: TRBV2
j_gene: TRBJ1-5
d_gene: TRBD1
abundance: NA
CDR3nt: TGTGCCAGCAGGACCGGGACAGGGGATTTTCAGCCCCAGCATTTT
CDR3aa: CASRTGTGDFQPQHF

v_gene: TRBV7-8
j_gene: TRBJ2-1
d_gene: TRBD2
abundance: NA
CDR3nt: TGTGCCAGCAGCTCCCCGGTTAGCGGGAGGGCTAGTAAATACAATGAGCAGTTCTTC
CDR3aa: CASSSPVSGRASKYNEQFF

v_gene: TRBV6-1
j_gene: TRBJ1-5
d_gene: NA
abundance: few
CDR3nt: TGTGCCAGCAGTGAACAGGGCGCGGGCAATCAGCCCCAGCATTTT
CDR3aa: CASSEQGAGNQPQHF

v_gene: TRBV2
j_gene: TRBJ1-2
d_gene: NA
abundance: NA
CDR3nt: TGTGCCAGCAGTGAAGGAGGGGATCCAATCTTC
CDR3aa: CASSEGGDPIF

v_gene: TRBV4-1
j_gene: TRBJ2-7
d_gene: TRBD1
abundance: NA
CDR3nt: TGCGCCAGCAGCCGAATGGGCGGGACAGGGGTTCACGAGCAGTACTTC
CDR3aa: CASSRMGGTGVHEQYF

v_gene: TRBV6-5
j_gene: TRBJ1-6
d_gene: NA
abundance: NA
CDR3nt: TGTGCCAGCAGTTCCAGTGCAGGGTCGATCAATTCACCCCTCCACTTT
CDR3aa: CASSSSAGSINSPLHF

v_gene: TRBV11-3
j_gene: TRBJ2-1
d_gene: TRBD2
abundance: few
CDR3nt: TGTGCCAGCAGCTCCCGGACTAGCGGGACTGGGGCCAATGAGCAGTTCTTC
CDR3aa: CASSSRTSGTGANEQFF